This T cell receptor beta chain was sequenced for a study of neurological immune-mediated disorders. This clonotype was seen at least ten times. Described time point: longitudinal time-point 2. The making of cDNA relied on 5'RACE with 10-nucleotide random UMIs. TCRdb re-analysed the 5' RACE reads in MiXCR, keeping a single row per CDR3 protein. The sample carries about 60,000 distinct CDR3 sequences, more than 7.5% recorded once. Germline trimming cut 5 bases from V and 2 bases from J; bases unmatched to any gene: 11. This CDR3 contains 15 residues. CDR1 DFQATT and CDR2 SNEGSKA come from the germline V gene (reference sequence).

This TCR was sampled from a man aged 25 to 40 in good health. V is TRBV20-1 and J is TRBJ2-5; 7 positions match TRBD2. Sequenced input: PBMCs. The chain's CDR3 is CSAGGASGHQETQYF. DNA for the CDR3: TGCAGTGCTGGAGGGGCTAGCGGCCATCAAGAGACCCAGTACTTC.